This T cell receptor (beta chain) emerged from a study of regulatory T cells in long-lasting Graves disease. About the research overall: Over 5 years of antithyroid drugs with positive TSH receptor antibodies was taken to mean persistent Graves' disease.

Time point in this sample: persistent/refractory GD, antithyroid drugs over 5 years with positive TRAb. RNA from PBMCs was the source of the TCR library. Peripheral blood, at about 9 milliliters, went into EDTA tubes. To make TCR beta libraries, researchers used iRepertoire HTBI primers and Arm-PCR of CDR3 regions. MiXCR was run by TCRdb on the multiplex PCR reads, yielding one entry per CDR3 protein. The table records 450,000 or so distinct CDR3 sequences, roughly 23% of them present only once. Germline assignment: CDR1 SGHTA and CDR2 FQGNSA. The ends lost 5 bases at V and 6 bases at J; junction bases unmatched: 4. This CDR3 has 13 amino acids.

This receptor was obtained from a female donor with Graves disease. This chain connects TRBV7-2 to TRBJ1-1; 9 bases are a match to TRBD1. The material sequenced was peripheral blood mononuclear cells (PBMCs), taken when the disease was refractory, from a patient treated with antithyroid drugs. The CDR3 spells CASSRTGGSEAFF. The CDR3 DNA reads as TGTGCCAGCAGCCGAACAGGGGGCTCTGAAGCTTTCTTT.